Listed below are T cell receptor beta chains from one sample, sequenced in a study of blood T cell repertoires in COVID-19. TCRdb keeps only in-frame clones here, not all; method: immunoSEQ multiplex PCR. The sample lists roughly 130,000 clones, roughly four fifths occurring once. Source material: peripheral blood. The receptors stem from a woman between 50 and 59 years old with acute or convalescent COVID-19. Both conserved end residues are part of each CDR3. A D gene is named only where the DNA matches it firmly. Size is stated for part of the rows, as once, few or many counts, or as a class when the clone is expanded.

CDR3aa	CDR3nt	j_gene	abundance	v_gene	d_gene
CASSFTAASEDSNEQFF	TGTGCCAGCAGCTTTACCGCGGCGAGTGAGGATAGCAATGAGCAGTTCTTC	TRBJ2-1	once	TRBV11-2	.
CASSPATGVTGNTIYF	TGTGCCAGCTCACCCGCTACAGGAGTAACTGGAAACACCATATATTTT	TRBJ1-3	.	TRBV18	.
CASSETGTGVNEQFF	TGTGCCAGCAGTGAAACAGGGACAGGGGTCAATGAGCAGTTCTTC	TRBJ2-1	few	TRBV6-1	TRBD1
CAWSDRQGDIGELFF	TGTGCCTGGAGTGATAGGCAGGGGGATATCGGGGAGCTGTTTTTT	TRBJ2-2	.	TRBV30	TRBD1
CASSGGTGSWSNQPQHF	TGCGCCAGCAGTGGGGGTACAGGGTCCTGGAGCAATCAGCCCCAGCATTTT	TRBJ1-5	.	TRBV10-2	.
CASSLDSTGFGGYTF	TGTGCCAGCAGCTTGGATTCAACAGGGTTTGGTGGCTACACCTTC	TRBJ1-2	.	TRBV5-8	.
CASPGREYQPQHF	TGTGCCAGCCCGGGGAGGGAATATCAGCCCCAGCATTTT	TRBJ1-5	few	TRBV27	.
CASSWGQGSGQPQHF	TGTGCCAGCAGCTGGGGACAGGGGTCTGGTCAGCCCCAGCATTTT	TRBJ1-5	.	TRBV13	TRBD1
CASSLDRNTEAFF	TGTGCCAGCAGCTTAGACAGGAATACTGAAGCTTTCTTT	TRBJ1-1	once	TRBV7-7	.
CASSAGAGGELFF	TGCGCCAGCAGTGCAGGGGCGGGCGGGGAGCTGTTTTTT	TRBJ2-2	.	TRBV10-1	.
CASSKGQGTDGYTF	TGCGCCAGCAGCAAGGGTCAGGGAACGGATGGCTACACCTTC	TRBJ1-2	.	TRBV5-1	.
CASSVGQGYTGELFF	TGTGCCAGCAGCGTAGGTCAGGGGTACACCGGGGAGCTGTTTTTT	TRBJ2-2	.	TRBV9	.
CASSAGQSAGELFF	TGTGCCAGCAGCGCAGGACAGTCGGCCGGGGAGCTGTTTTTT	TRBJ2-2	.	TRBV7-3	.
CASSPQGGQPQHF	TGTGCCAGCAGTCCACAGGGCGGGCAGCCCCAGCATTTT	TRBJ1-5	.	TRBV12-3/TRBV12-4	.